What follows is one T cell receptor (beta chain) and its context. This clone was counted once. This receptor's antigen is unknown. The sample holds no much larger clone one base away, and base qualities are not on file. The cohort consisted of approximately 690 healthy bone marrow donors. At the time of sampling, all cohort members were nominally healthy, though unrecorded immune exposures were likely present. The donor tested CMV seronegative and was one of the 352 seronegative cohort members. Each donor provided a peripheral blood sample, and peripheral blood mononuclear cells were used for TCR beta sequencing. Genomic DNA extraction from the blood cell samples was performed with the Qiagen DNeasy Blood Extraction Kit. These data belong to a study of cytomegalovirus exposure and HLA in healthy donors (dated by TCRdb to about 2017). About the full investigation: An earlier analysis of fewer than 750 of the donors reported roughly 300 Gb of sequence data and some 110 million unique TCR beta sequences obtained from about 179 million T cells. An early release that covered fewer than 800 HLA-typed donors contained approximately 320 gigabases of sequencing data and 70 million to 100 million unique TCR sequences. Among the roughly 410 genotyped donors, 81% belonged to the genetic ancestry cluster associated with self-reported Caucasian donors. The aim of the study was to test whether cataloging public T cell receptors could identify signatures of past pathogen exposure. The T cell repertoires of 666 subjects were profiled by immunosequencing and related to cytomegalovirus serostatus. Besides the first cohort of roughly 640 subjects, a separate validation cohort made up of roughly 130 different subjects was used. High-throughput TCR immunosequencing, statistical association of individual TCRs with disease status, and machine learning were combined to predict cytomegalovirus infection status. In a later analysis, previously published TCR beta repertoires from 670 or so donors were re-analyzed and high-resolution HLA genotyping was added so that TCR occurrence patterns could be studied. In the later analysis, no new phenotypic data were used to find candidate immune exposures; instead, reliance was placed on TCR beta sequences and their occurrence across donors. An earlier analysis of 587 of the donors applied high-throughput TCR beta sequencing to assess whether each TCR beta V gene segment acted as functional or pseudogenic. Alongside the repertoire data, information on donor age, sex, ethnicity and CMV serostatus was compiled. Genome-wide SNP genotypes for about 60% of the roughly 700 donors were used in a later genetic analysis, which treated that subset as a discovery cohort. Every repertoire in the discovery cohort had been generated on one and the same sequencing platform. Both class I and class II loci were covered by HLA typing, at four-digit resolution. The number of donors typed differed by locus, with roughly 629-640 for A, B, C, DRB1 and DQB1, about 500 for DQA1, some 570 for DPA1, and some 450 for DPB1. A handful of DR-DQ haplotypes were handled as single units for association and clustering because linkage in the cohort was strong. Among some 400 genotyped donors of the cohort, an average of around 250,000 unique TCR beta nucleotide sequences was sequenced per donor, of which about 18% were non-productive.

Trimming takes 5 bases from V and 4 bases from J, and the germline ends sit 15 bases apart. Counted from cysteine to phenylalanine, this CDR3 has 15 amino acids. Of all the DNA, just the CDR3 is kept, 45 bases in frame from base 1. Based on the germline V gene, the CDR1 and CDR2 sequences are SGHVS and FNYEAQ. The method was the immunoSEQ multiplex PCR assay. The multiplex PCR relied on a mix of 60 forward primers for TCR Vbeta segments and 13 reverse primers for TCR Jbeta segments. Amplification of the CDR3 region of rearranged TCR beta genes was performed with a multiplex PCR assay on genomic DNA. The Illumina HiSeq System was used to sequence the amplified TCR beta libraries as 87-base-pair reads. The authors' pipeline ran thus. In a later analysis, some 80 million unique TCR beta chains were counted across the roughly 670 repertoires, and roughly 9.9 million of these chains were shared by at least two donors. To remove PCR and sequencing errors, raw reads were error-corrected and collapsed into unique sequences using a nearest-neighbor algorithm that merged closely related sequences. Alignment of CDR3 sequences to IMGT reference sequences was used to assign V, D and J gene segments. Each retained sequence needed at least a six-nucleotide match to both a V gene segment and a J gene segment. A rearrangement was called productive if the CDR3 had no stop codons and remained in frame with V and J, and every other rearrangement was called non-productive. CDR3 was defined by IMGT convention, running from the second conserved V-encoded cysteine to the conserved J-encoded phenylalanine. The earlier analysis of a few hundred of the donors excluded any sequence lacking an unambiguous match to a single V gene segment. An earlier analysis of just under 600 of the donors called V segments functional above 56.7% productive rearrangements and segregating when the between-donor standard deviation exceeded 5%. A statistical classification framework was developed to diagnose cytomegalovirus status using the catalog of TCR beta chain sequences. A later analysis assigned V and J genes by comparing TCR nucleotide sequences with IMGT/GENE-DB human TR gene sequences. Using the TCRdist pipeline, a later analysis assigned CDR3 sequences along with most-parsimonious VDJ recombination scenarios. A later analysis defined each TCR beta chain by its CDR3 amino acid sequence plus V-gene family, and excluded reads lacking a unique V-gene family. In a later analysis, fewer than 600 highly shared, low-generation-probability nucleotide sequences were removed to address suspected cross-contamination and a sequencing artifact. For each public chain, a later analysis derived a clonal expansion index from normalized ranks of inferred template counts within each repertoire. In a later analysis, generation probabilities were computed using a VDJ recombination model fitted to out-of-frame rearrangements, and the results were checked against IGoR. In a later analysis, TCR-TCR, TCR-HLA and TCR-CMV co-occurrence was scored with hypergeometric tests, and a repertoire-size bias correction was applied to TCR pairs. To estimate false discovery rates, a later analysis permuted the HLA or CMV assignments 20 times. In a later analysis, co-occurring TCRs were grouped using DBSCAN, with TCRdist sequence similarity added in when clustering inside HLA-allele-positive subsets. Repertoires with fewer than 30,000 or more than 120,000 public chains, plus five repertoires with anomalous nucleotide sharing, were excluded from co-occurrence clustering. The immuneACCESS repertoire file appears here via TCRdb, limited to in-frame rearrangements. These files lack a portion of the clones; in checked studies, under half of the deficit traces to unresolved V genes, and the cause of the others is not known. The V and J calls and clone size are taken from that table; D and trimming were inferred from the DNA. The sample yields about 170,000 clones; over 65% were counted once. Clones ranked in the top ten supply around 0.71% of the sample.

What the work shows at the level of the full study, not this receptor alone: A few of the identified cytomegalovirus-associated TCR beta chains were confirmed in vitro to be specific for cytomegalovirus antigens. Because counts were too low, roughly 17 rarely observed V segments, including chromosome 9 orphons, were left out of the earlier analysis of 587 of the donors. Roughly uniform sequencing depth across donors was assumed in presence/absence analyses, although this assumption may not hold. In a later analysis, HLA-associated TCR beta chains showed more clonal expansion and lower generation probabilities than non-associated chains that were equally common. According to a later analysis, TCR association rates differed among HLA loci, with DRB1 alleles showing the most associated TCRs and HLA-C alleles showing the fewest. In an earlier analysis of approximately 590 of the donors, most TCR beta V segments appeared in productive rearrangements about 87% or about 30% of the time, broadly matching IMGT annotations. A further reported finding was that TCR beta sequences accurately predicted the HLA-A and HLA-B alleles for most subjects in the first cohort. Compared with the roughly 700-donor mean, donors in an Asian-associated ancestry cluster had fewer N-insertions in productive TCRs, according to a later genetic analysis. According to a later analysis, parvovirus B19, influenza, CMV and Epstein-Barr virus appeared linked to several top co-occurrence clusters. Linkage disequilibrium might explain the correlated functional status among segregating V segments, but an unknown experimental factor could not be excluded. The classifier was reported to diagnose cytomegalovirus status with high specificity and sensitivity in both the original and validation cohorts. In this cohort, only TCR beta chains were sequenced, and detectable features were limited by the absence of alpha or paired-chain data. The authors suggested that the approach could potentially be extended to other disease states and immunological phenotypes. V-gene and J-gene trimming of TCR beta chains was associated with a missense DCLRE1C variant in a later genetic analysis, and the association was replicated in an independent cohort. A group of highly shared sequence variants was considered likely to be a technical artifact of the sequencing pipeline. Across donors, most TCR sequences were observed very rarely, whereas some public TCRs were present in many individuals. Specific HLA alleles were associated with 15,000 to 20,000 TCR beta sequences at a false discovery rate of 0.05 in a later analysis. Because some donors lacked HLA typing at each locus, the association tests relied only on the typed subset. When HLA alleles, especially DR and DQ, strongly co-occurred, TCR associations were difficult to assign to individual alleles. A total of roughly 160 TCR beta chains were listed by the study as associated with cytomegalovirus. Because the 87-base-pair reads could not distinguish some IMGT-functional V segments, including TRBV6-2 and TRBV6-3, those segments were excluded. Most CMV-associated TCR beta chains appeared to be HLA-restricted in a later analysis, and the HLA associations seemed to be driven largely by CMV exposure. CMV serostatus was the only immune exposure information available for the cohort.

The chain uses TRBV7-6 and TRBJ2-1; the D region possibly corresponds to TRBD1 (6 bases align). Sequenced input: PBMCs. This receptor was taken from a female donor in good health and CMV-seronegative. CDR3 region: CASSTQGRLYNEQFF. The nucleotides read TGTGCCAGCAGCACACAGGGAAGGCTTTACAATGAGCAGTTCTTC.